A single TCR beta chain is shown here with its context. No antigen is known for it. No base quality information exists; no much larger clone differs at one position. This sample is part of a study of cytotoxic CD8 clonotypes in ibrutinib-treated CLL (dated by TCRdb to the early 2020s). Looking at the study overall: In this cohort, some 14 patients were treatment-naive and ten to eleven were relapsed/refractory, while around 18 had unmutated IGHV. Partial responses were observed in about 24 patients and complete responses in 2; after a median follow-up of 68 months, remission was maintained in 14 patients and progression was observed in approximately 12. The response samples were drawn at a median of approximately 12 months into treatment, with a range of roughly 6 to 36 months. Samples averaged approximately 240,000 productive templates and 90,000 to 100,000 productive rearrangements. Of the 86 people in the trial, 25 to 30 had longitudinal samples available. Cryopreserved peripheral blood mononuclear cells were obtained before treatment, at response, and at either sustained remission or disease progression. Patients were still on ibrutinib when every remission and progressive disease sample was collected.

A MiSeq instrument was used for deep resolution sequencing, which targeted depths ranging from 1 in 1 million up to 1 in 200,000 T cells, with coverage averaging 10x for each clonotype. TCR beta libraries were generated with the immunoSEQ hsTCRB Kit. In the source study's methods: ImmunoSEQ Data Assistant and ImmunoSEQ Analyzer were used for data analysis, and V, D and J genes were assigned according to IMGT definitions. Clonality, with values ranging from 0 to 1, was calculated as one minus the normalized Shannon entropy of productive rearrangement frequencies. Only overrepresented clonotypes making up at least 0.05% of each patient's repertoire were included in the public clonotype analysis. Repertoires from around 13 age-matched healthy donors in immuneACCESS were used as clonality controls. TCRdb stores this immuneACCESS table with in-frame sequences only. Part of the clones is absent; in the studies checked, under half of the shortfall reflects unresolved V genes, and no reason is known for the rest. V, J and clone size were drawn from that table, and D and trimming were deduced from the DNA. This sample gives around 130,000 clones in total; around four fifths of them show up just once. The ten largest clones take up roughly 3.3% of the sample.

For CDR1 and CDR2, the germline V gene (reference sequence) lists LNHDA and SQIVND. Including cysteine and phenylalanine, the CDR3 has 14 amino acids. Solely the CDR3 DNA is kept, with 42 bases framed from the first base. Unmatched junction bases come to 5, with V trimmed by 6 bases and J by 4 bases. What the study reported, not specific to this receptor: Baseline clonality was found to be higher than that of age-matched healthy donors and was strongly correlated with circulating CD8+ T-cell counts. Lymph node repertoires were not examined, and the timing of sampling was not matched between patients in sustained remission and those whose disease progressed. Public clonotypes were found to be uncommon and were observed to contract or remain stable during treatment; the increase in clonality was shown to reflect expansion of private clonotypes at ibrutinib response. Clonality increased at ibrutinib response, stayed stable in sustained remission, and fell back toward baseline at progression.

This specimen's time point label, per the study, means: approximately 25 months on ibrutinib. Roughly 2 micrograms of genomic DNA were extracted from cryopreserved PBMCs for TCR beta library preparation. Longitudinal blood samples from CLL patients on ibrutinib monotherapy were analyzed using high-throughput TCR beta sequencing. The patients took part in an open-label, single-center phase 2 trial of ibrutinib monotherapy. The sample here was PBMCs, taken after 24 months of ibrutinib treatment. The receptor was derived from a human donor with chronic lymphocytic leukemia. This receptor chain uses TRBV19 and TRBJ1-2, with 10 bases aligning to TRBD1. This receptor has the CDR3 CASSGGTGAYGYTF. The sequenced DNA is TGTGCCAGTAGCGGTGGGACAGGGGCCTATGGCTACACCTTC.